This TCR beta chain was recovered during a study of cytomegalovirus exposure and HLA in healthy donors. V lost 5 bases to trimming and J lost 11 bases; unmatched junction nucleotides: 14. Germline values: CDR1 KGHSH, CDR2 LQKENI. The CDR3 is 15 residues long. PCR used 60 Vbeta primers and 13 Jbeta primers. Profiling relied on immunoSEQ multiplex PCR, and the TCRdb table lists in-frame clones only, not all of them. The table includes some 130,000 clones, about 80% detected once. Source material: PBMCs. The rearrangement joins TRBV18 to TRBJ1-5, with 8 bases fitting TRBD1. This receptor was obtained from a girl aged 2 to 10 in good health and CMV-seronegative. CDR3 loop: CASSESGQGVGAQHF. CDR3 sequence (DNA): TGTGCCAGCTCAGAGTCCGGACAGGGTGTTGGGGCCCAGCATTTT.